The clone carrying this T cell receptor (beta chain) was seen only a few times. TCRdb redid the calling of the 5' RACE reads with MiXCR, one entry per CDR3 protein. The repertoire holds some 270,000 distinct CDR3 sequences, with about 9% as singletons. This entry is derived from a study of identical twins. The CDR3 extends over 16 amino acids. The germline V gene has CDR1 MGHRA and CDR2 YSYEKL. J lost 5 bases, V lost 3 bases, and 3 bases had no gene match. This sample was shared with a second study, whose subject was yellow fever vaccine responses in identical twins.

Sample: CD8+ T cells sorted from blood. The rearrangement joins TRBV4-1 to TRBJ2-1; 14 nucleotides align to TRBD2. The receptor's source is a young woman in good health. CDR3 residues: CASSQTSGRADNEQFF. Written as DNA, the CDR3 is TGCGCCAGCAGCCAGACTAGCGGGAGGGCCGACAATGAGCAGTTCTTC.